The sample holds a few counts of the clone carrying this T cell receptor (beta chain). At one end, the junction sequence differs from germline, possibly due to a read error. From the 5' RACE reads, TCRdb called clonotypes with MiXCR, one entry per CDR3 protein. The data hold around 68,000 distinct CDR3 sequences, with approximately 3.7% observed a single time. The source of the sample is a study of neurological immune-mediated disorders. The length of the CDR3 is 15 residues. Unsorted libraries were prepared from 2 million PBMCs held at -80 C. The clonotype comes from a man in his fifties or sixties with multiple sclerosis. V usage is TRBV12-3 or TRBV12-4 and J usage is TRBJ1-5; D not certain. The specimen was PBMCs. The CDR3 coding sequence is TGTGCCAGCAGTTTTTCCTCCGGGATAAATCAGCCCCAGAATTTT. It codes for CASSFSSGINQPQNF.